The T cell receptor beta chain described here comes from a study of blood T cell repertoires in COVID-19. For the study at large: Sites across the United States, Italy and Spain contributed samples from acute and convalescent COVID-19. The analysed material was cDNA or gDNA that came from T cells, B-cell-depleted T cells, or PBMCs.

In the original processing: How many nucleated cells were present was estimated from reference gene primer amplification. Produced via immunoSEQ multiplex PCR; TCRdb's table is partial and in-frame only. V, J and clone size are taken as reported in that table, and D and trimming were inferred from the DNA itself. This table holds tens of thousands of clones, around 83% found once. Germline V gene data show CDR1 as SGDLS and CDR2 as YYNGEE. V lost 4 bases, J lost 0 bases, and 7 bases stayed unmatched. This CDR3 has 16 amino acids. The sample comprised peripheral blood. The clonotype originates from a human donor in a cohort sampled during active COVID-19. The chain couples TRBV9 to TRBJ1-1, with TRBD1 identical over 9 bases. The chain's CDR3 is CASSPGTGLLNTEAFF. Written as DNA, the CDR3 is TGTGCCAGCAGCCCCGGGACAGGGTTACTGAACACTGAAGCTTTCTTT.